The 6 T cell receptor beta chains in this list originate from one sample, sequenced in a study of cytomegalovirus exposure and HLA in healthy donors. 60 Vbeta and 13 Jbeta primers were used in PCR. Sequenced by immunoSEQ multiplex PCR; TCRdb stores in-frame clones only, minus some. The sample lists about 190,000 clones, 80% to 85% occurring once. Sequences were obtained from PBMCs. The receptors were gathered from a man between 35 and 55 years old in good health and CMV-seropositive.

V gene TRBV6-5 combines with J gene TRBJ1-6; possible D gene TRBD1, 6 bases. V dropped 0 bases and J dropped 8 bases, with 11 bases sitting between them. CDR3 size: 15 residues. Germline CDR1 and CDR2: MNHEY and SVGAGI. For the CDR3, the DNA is TGTGCCAGCAGTTACTCGGGAAACAGGGATTCACCCCTCCACTTT. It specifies CASSYSGNRDSPLHF.

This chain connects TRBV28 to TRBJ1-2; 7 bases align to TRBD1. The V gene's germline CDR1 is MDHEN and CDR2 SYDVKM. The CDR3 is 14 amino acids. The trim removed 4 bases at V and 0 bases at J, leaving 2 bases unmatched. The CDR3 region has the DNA TGTGCCAGCAGTTCAGGGGGAGCTAACTATGGCTACACCTTC. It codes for CASSSGGANYGYTF.

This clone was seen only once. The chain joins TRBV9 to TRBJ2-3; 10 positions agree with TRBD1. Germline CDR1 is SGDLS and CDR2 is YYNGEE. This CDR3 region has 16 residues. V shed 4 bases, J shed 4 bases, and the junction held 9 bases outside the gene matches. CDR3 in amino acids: CASSTRQGALADTQYF. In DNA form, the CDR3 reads TGTGCCAGCAGCACTAGACAGGGGGCGCTGGCAGATACGCAGTATTTT.

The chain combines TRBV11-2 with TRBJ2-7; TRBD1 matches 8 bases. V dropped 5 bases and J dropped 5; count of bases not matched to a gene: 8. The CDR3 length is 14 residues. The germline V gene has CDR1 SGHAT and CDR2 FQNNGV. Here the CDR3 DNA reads TGTGCCAGCAGCCGATATCCAGGGGGCGACGAGCAGTACTTC. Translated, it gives CASSRYPGGDEQYF.

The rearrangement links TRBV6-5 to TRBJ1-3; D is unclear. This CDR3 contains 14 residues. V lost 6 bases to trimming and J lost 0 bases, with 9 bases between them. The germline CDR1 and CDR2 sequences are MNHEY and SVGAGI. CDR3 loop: CASRSGLSGNTIYF. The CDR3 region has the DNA TGTGCCAGCAGGTCAGGCCTCTCTGGAAACACCATATATTTT.

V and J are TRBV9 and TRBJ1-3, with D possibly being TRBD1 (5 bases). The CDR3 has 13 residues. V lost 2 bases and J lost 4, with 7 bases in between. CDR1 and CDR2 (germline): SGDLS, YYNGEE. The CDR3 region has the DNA TGTGCCAGCAGCGTGACAGACGGAAACACCATATATTTT. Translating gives CASSVTDGNTIYF.